These 5 T cell receptor beta chains share one sample of origin, sequenced in a study of blood T cells in healthy people across ages. Primers used in a second PCR of about 7 to 12 cycles were a sample-barcoded 5' primer and a J-beta primer mix. TCRdb ran MiXCR on the 5' RACE reads and lists one entry per CDR3 protein. Here the sample spans 650,000 to 1,000,000 distinct CDR3 sequences, around 36% being singletons. Material for sequencing was blood. These receptors were obtained from a man aged 18 to 35 in good health.

In its sample, this clonotype was seen a few times. The rearrangement joins TRBV4-2 to TRBJ1-1; 8 bases align to TRBD1. CDR1 is LGHNA and CDR2 is YNFKEQ in the germline V gene. The length of the CDR3 is 15 residues. J lost 10 bases, V lost 1 base, and 11 bases had no gene match. The chain's CDR3 is CASSQASPGGQGAFF. The DNA of the CDR3 is TGTGCCAGCAGCCAAGCATCGCCAGGGGGCCAGGGAGCTTTCTTT.

V gene TRBV29-1 combines with J gene TRBJ1-1; D is unclear. Germline values: CDR1 SQVTM, CDR2 ANQGSEA. V was pared by 4 bases and J by 7 bases, with 13 bases between. The CDR3 sequence is 12 residues long. CDR3 residues: CSVGRDQYEAFF. CDR3 nucleotide sequence: TGCAGCGTTGGAAGGGATCAGTATGAAGCTTTCTTT.

This clonotype has a count of ten or more. The chain recombines TRBV10-3 with TRBJ2-7; possibly TRBD1 for D (7 bases). The CDR3 is made up of 14 amino acids. Germline values: CDR1 ENHRY, CDR2 SYGVKD. V was clipped by 5 bases and J by 4 bases, with 15 bases between them. For the CDR3, the DNA is TGTGCCATCAGTAACAGGGGCGGAGGGTACGAGCAGTACTTC. It specifies CAISNRGGGYEQYF.

V usage is TRBV4-2 and J usage is TRBJ1-6, with D maybe TRBD1 (5 bases). Trimming cost V 4 bases and J 8 bases, with 15 bases left between them. Germline assignment: CDR1 LGHNA and CDR2 YNFKEQ. The CDR3 is made up of 15 amino acids. CDR3 nucleotides: TGTGCCAGCAGCCGACTCCGGGGGGGGGATTCACCCCTCCACTTT. This codes for CASSRLRGGDSPLHF.

This clonotype was detected many times. The chain joins TRBV4-3 to TRBJ2-1, with D tentatively TRBD2 (6 bases). This CDR3 contains 14 residues. Germline V gives CDR1 LGHNA, CDR2 YSLEER. V dropped 4 bases and J dropped 9 bases, with 16 bases sitting between them. The CDR3 coding sequence is TGCGCCAGCAGCCCCCGACTCCGGGGAGGTGAGCAGTTCTTC. Translated, it gives CASSPRLRGGEQFF.